The rows below give T cell receptor beta chains drawn from one sample of a study of blood T cells in healthy people across ages. TCRdb itself ran the 5' RACE reads through MiXCR, one entry per CDR3 protein. The data show about 640,000 distinct CDR3 sequences, around 43% seen once. Material for sequencing was blood. These TCRs come from an elderly man in good health. Both conserved end residues are part of each CDR3. D genes are given only for firm matches. Clone size, where shown, is once, few, many, or a class for clones that have expanded.

j_call,v_call,d_call,clone_size,cdr3_nt,cdr3_aa
TRBJ1-6,TRBV20-1,TRBD1,few,TGCAGTGCCAGACGAACAGGGGGGGATTCACCCCTCCACTTT,CSARRTGGDSPLHF
TRBJ1-1,TRBV20-1,TRBD1,.,TGCAGTGCGAGAACAGGGGCGGTATCCCCGGAAGCTTTCTTT,CSARTGAVSPEAFF
TRBJ2-1,TRBV11-2,.,.,TGTGCCAGCAGCTTAGCGGTCGTACAGTTCTTC,CASSLAVVQFF
TRBJ2-7,TRBV7-2,TRBD1,few,TGTGCCAGCAGCTACCGGGACAGGGCTTTTCACGAGCAGTACTTC,CASSYRDRAFHEQYF
TRBJ2-1,TRBV2,.,few,TGTGCCAGCAGTGTGGGGGACCTGGGCTCGGATGAGCAGTTCTTC,CASSVGDLGSDEQFF
TRBJ2-3,TRBV20-1,.,few,TGCAGTGCTAGCGCTACCCTTCGGGCGGGCACAGATACGCAGTATTTT,CSASATLRAGTDTQYF
TRBJ2-1,TRBV3-1,TRBD2,.,TGTGCCAGCAGCTGCATGGGGGGAGGGGACAATGAGCAGTTCTTC,CASSCMGGGDNEQFF
TRBJ2-6,TRBV4-3,TRBD1,.,TGCGCCAGCAGCCAAGATAGGTGGACAGGGGACGGGGCCAACGTCCTGACTTTC,CASSQDRWTGDGANVLTF
TRBJ1-1,TRBV29-1,.,few,TGCAGCGCCGGCACAGGGAGAGACACTGAAGCTTTCTTT,CSAGTGRDTEAFF
TRBJ2-2,TRBV7-3,.,many,TGTGCCAGCAGCTCCGGGACTTCCAACACCGGGGAGCTGTTTTTT,CASSSGTSNTGELFF
TRBJ1-6,TRBV20-1,.,.,TGCAGTGCTAGAGATTTGGCAGATAATTCACCCCTCCACTTT,CSARDLADNSPLHF
TRBJ2-7,TRBV7-2,TRBD2,.,TGTGCCAGCAGCTTAGAGGCCCTAGCGGATTACGAGCAGTACTTC,CASSLEALADYEQYF
TRBJ2-3,TRBV15,TRBD1,few,TGTGCCACCAGAAACAGGGGGCGAGGCACAGATACGCAGTATTTT,CATRNRGRGTDTQYF
TRBJ2-4,TRBV20-1,TRBD1,once,TGCAGTGCTAGAAAACAGGGGAACATTCAGTACTTC,CSARKQGNIQYF
TRBJ2-1,TRBV27,.,.,TGTGCCAGCAACTTCTCCAGGAGGGGCAGGGGCAATGAGCAGTTCTTC,CASNFSRRGRGNEQFF
TRBJ2-5,TRBV6-2/TRBV6-3,.,.,TGTGCCAGCAGTCCGACGAGGGGGGCAGTGCAGACCCAGTACTTC,CASSPTRGAVQTQYF
TRBJ2-2,TRBV10-3,.,few,TGTGCCATCAGTGAGTCGGTCCGGTCCTACACCGGGGAGCTGTTTTTT,CAISESVRSYTGELFF
TRBJ2-5,TRBV29-1,.,many,TGCAGCGTTGGGACGGACAGCCAAGAGACCCAGTACTTC,CSVGTDSQETQYF
TRBJ2-1,TRBV12-3/TRBV12-4,TRBD2,many,TGTGCCAGCAGTTTAGAGGTCTCGGATAGCGGGGTAGAGCAGTTCTTC,CASSLEVSDSGVEQFF
TRBJ2-3,TRBV6-6,.,.,TGTGCCAGCAGTTACTCAACGCTAAACACAGATACGCAGTATTTT,CASSYSTLNTDTQYF
TRBJ1-5,TRBV20-1,.,.,TGCAGTGTTATAATGTCGGGCCATAGCAATCAGCCCCAGCATTTT,CSVIMSGHSNQPQHF
TRBJ1-4,TRBV27,TRBD1,many,TGTGCCAGCAGTTCGCGGGACAGGGGGCGGGTTGAAAAACTGTTTTTT,CASSSRDRGRVEKLFF
TRBJ2-1,TRBV29-1,.,few,TGCAGGGCAGGGTGGGCCAATGAGCAGTTCTTC,CRAGWANEQFF
TRBJ1-1,TRBV7-9,TRBD1,.,TGTGCCAGCAGGGCCGACGACAGGGGGAACACTGAAGCTTTCTTT,CASRADDRGNTEAFF
TRBJ2-1,TRBV9,TRBD2,.,TGTGCCAGCAGCGCGGCTAGCGGGGGGGCCGGTGAGCAGTTCTTC,CASSAASGGAGEQFF
TRBJ2-3,TRBV20-1,TRBD2,few,TGCAGTGCTCCTAGCGGACCCACAGATACGCAGTATTTT,CSAPSGPTDTQYF
TRBJ2-7,TRBV29-1,.,.,TGCAGCGCCTACGGTCGGGGACGTGAGATCCAGTACTTC,CSAYGRGREIQYF
TRBJ2-5,TRBV7-2,TRBD2,few,TGTGCCAGCAGCGCCCAAGGGTCGCTAGCGGGGGGGCAGTACTTC,CASSAQGSLAGGQYF
TRBJ2-6,TRBV6-2/TRBV6-3,.,.,TGTGCCAGCAGTTACGGGCAGGGACGAAAAACTTGGGCCAACGTCCTGACTTTC,CASSYGQGRKTWANVLTF
TRBJ2-5,TRBV7-2,.,many,TGTGCCAGCAGTTTTGCGGAGACCCAGTACTTC,CASSFAETQYF
TRBJ2-7,TRBV10-3,.,.,TGTGCCATCAGTGCGATCCCGACAGGAACCTACGAGCAGTACTTC,CAISAIPTGTYEQYF
TRBJ2-6,TRBV7-2,.,many,TGTGCCAGCAGCTTAAAATCTGGGGCCAACGTCCTGACTTTC,CASSLKSGANVLTF
TRBJ1-2,TRBV9,.,.,TGTGCCAGCAGCGTAGAATCGTCGGGCAGGGTGTTGGGTGGCTACACCTTC,CASSVESSGRVLGGYTF
TRBJ2-5,TRBV7-2,TRBD2,few,TGTGCCAGCAGCTTAAGTAGCGGGAGAGGGGAGACCCAGTACTTC,CASSLSSGRGETQYF
TRBJ2-3,TRBV29-1,TRBD1,few,TGCAGCGTCACGGGGACAGGGGCAGATACGCAGTATTTT,CSVTGTGADTQYF
TRBJ2-3,TRBV14,TRBD2,many,TGTGCCAGCAGCCCCCTACTAGCGGGGGCAGATACGCAGTATTTT,CASSPLLAGADTQYF
TRBJ2-2,TRBV4-2,TRBD1,.,TGTGCCAGCAGCCCCGGGACAGGGGGTTACACCGGGGAGCTGTTTTTT,CASSPGTGGYTGELFF
TRBJ2-1,TRBV6-2/TRBV6-3,TRBD2,.,TGTGCCAGCACCGAGGTAGCGGGGGGCTACCTTACCTACAATGAGCAGTTCTTC,CASTEVAGGYLTYNEQFF